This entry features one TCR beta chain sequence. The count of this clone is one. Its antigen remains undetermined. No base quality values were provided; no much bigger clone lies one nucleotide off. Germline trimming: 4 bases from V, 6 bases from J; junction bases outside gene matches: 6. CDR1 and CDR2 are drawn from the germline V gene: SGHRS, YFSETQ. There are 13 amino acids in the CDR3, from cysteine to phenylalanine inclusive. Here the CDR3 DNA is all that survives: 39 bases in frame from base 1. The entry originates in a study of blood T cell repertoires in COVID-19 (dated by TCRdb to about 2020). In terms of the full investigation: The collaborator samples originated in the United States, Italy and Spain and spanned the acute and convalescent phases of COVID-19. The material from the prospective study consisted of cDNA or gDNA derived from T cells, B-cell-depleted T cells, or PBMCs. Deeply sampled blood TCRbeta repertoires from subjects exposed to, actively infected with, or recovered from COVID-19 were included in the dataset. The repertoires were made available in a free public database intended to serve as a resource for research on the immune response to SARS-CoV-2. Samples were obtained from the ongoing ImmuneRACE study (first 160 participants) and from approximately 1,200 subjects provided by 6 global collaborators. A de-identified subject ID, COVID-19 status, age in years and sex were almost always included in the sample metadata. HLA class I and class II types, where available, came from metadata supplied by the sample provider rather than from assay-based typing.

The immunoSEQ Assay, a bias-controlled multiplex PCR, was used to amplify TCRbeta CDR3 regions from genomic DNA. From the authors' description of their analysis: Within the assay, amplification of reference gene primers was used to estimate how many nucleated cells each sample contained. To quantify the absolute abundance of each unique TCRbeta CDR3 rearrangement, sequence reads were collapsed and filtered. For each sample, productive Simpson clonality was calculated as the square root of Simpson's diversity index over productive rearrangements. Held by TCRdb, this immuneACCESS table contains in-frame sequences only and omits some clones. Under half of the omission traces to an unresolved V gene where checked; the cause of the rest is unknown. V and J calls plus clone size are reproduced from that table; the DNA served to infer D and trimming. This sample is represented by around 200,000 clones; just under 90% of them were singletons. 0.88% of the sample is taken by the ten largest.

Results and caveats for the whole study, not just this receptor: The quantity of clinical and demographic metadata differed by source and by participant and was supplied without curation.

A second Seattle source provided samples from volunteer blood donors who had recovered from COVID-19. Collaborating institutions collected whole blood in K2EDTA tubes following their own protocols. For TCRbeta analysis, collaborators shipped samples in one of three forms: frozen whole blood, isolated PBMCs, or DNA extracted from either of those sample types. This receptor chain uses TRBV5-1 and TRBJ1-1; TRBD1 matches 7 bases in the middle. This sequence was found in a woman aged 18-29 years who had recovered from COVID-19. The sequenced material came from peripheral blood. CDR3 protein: CASSPWDRAEAFF. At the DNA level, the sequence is TGCGCCAGCAGCCCCTGGGACAGAGCTGAAGCTTTCTTT.